The 19 T cell receptor beta chains given below trace back to one sample, sequenced in a study of regulatory T cells in long-lasting Graves disease. Arm-PCR of CDR3 regions and iRepertoire HTBI primers were used to build TCR beta libraries. A single record per CDR3 protein comes from TCRdb applying MiXCR to the multiplex PCR reads. The table lists a few hundred thousand distinct CDR3 sequences, around 22% of them singletons. Time point defined: persistent/refractory GD, antithyroid drugs over 5 years with positive TRAb. After RNA was extracted from PBMCs, the TCR library was made from it. This specimen was peripheral blood mononuclear cells (PBMCs), taken when the disease was refractory, from a patient treated with antithyroid drugs. All receptors derive from a female donor with Graves disease.

This clonotype was counted ten times or more. The DNA of the CDR3 is TGTGCCAGCAGGACCCTAGTGAGCACCGGGGAGCTGTTTTTT. Its protein is CASRTLVSTGELFF. The chain combines TRBV2 with TRBJ2-2; D is unresolved. The CDR3 is 14 amino acids. Germline V lookup: CDR1 SNHLY, CDR2 FYNNEI. Trimming pared 6 bases from V and 4 bases from J, leaving 12 bases between.

The CDR3 nucleotides are TGTGCCAGCAGCTTAGCGGTGGGTCTAGCGGGAAACTACGAGCAGTACTTC. It specifies CASSLAVGLAGNYEQYF. The J gene is TRBJ2-7, the V gene TRBV7-2, with 9 bases fitting TRBD2. The germline V gene has CDR1 SGHTA and CDR2 FQGNSA. After removal of 0 bases from V and 3 bases from J, the junction contained 9 bases not matched to a gene. The CDR3 is 17 amino acids.

The chain carries TRBV20-1 and TRBJ1-1, with D perhaps TRBD1 (5 bases). The V gene's germline CDR1 is DFQATT and CDR2 SNEGSKA (reference sequence). Trimming removed 2 bases from V and 5 bases from J, with 15 bases in between. The CDR3 is 14 amino acids. The CDR3 DNA reads TGCAGTGCTAGACGGGTCAGGGTTAGGACTGAAGCTTTCTTT. It codes for CSARRVRVRTEAFF.

J is TRBJ2-7 and V is TRBV7-2; possibly TRBD2 for D (7 bases). Trimming left V 5 bases short and J 7 bases short, with 21 bases between. This CDR3 region has 15 residues. Germline CDR1 SGHTA, CDR2 FQGNSA. The CDR3 reads CASSQDRGAIREQYF. The CDR3 nucleotides read TGTGCCAGCAGCCAAGATCGGGGGGCCATTCGGGAGCAGTACTTC.

Remarks on this clonotype: A read error may be the cause here, since a much bigger clone is one base away. This rearrangement joins TRBV2 to TRBJ2-5, with TRBD2 identical over 9 bases. CDR1 is SNHLY, CDR2 FYNNEI, per germline. The CDR3 length is 17 residues. CDR3: CASSSVVAGEMGETQNF. The DNA of the CDR3 is TGTGCCAGCAGTTCCGTGGTAGCGGGAGAAATGGGGGAGACCCAGAACTTC. Using reference TRBV2 and TRBJ2-5 for the parts outside the CDR3, the full variable domain is EPEVTQTPSHQVTQMGQEVILRCVPISNHLYFYWYRQILGQKVEFLVSFYNNEISEKSEIFDDQFSVERPDGSNFTLKIRSTKLEDSAMYFCASSSVVAGEMGETQNFGPGTRLLVL.

This clonotype was counted only a few times. The chain has TRBV6-2 or TRBV6-3 and TRBJ2-7; D ambiguous. Trimming left V 10 bases short and J 3 bases short, with 13 bases between. This CDR3 has 12 amino acids. Germline V CDR1 and CDR2: MNHEY, SVGEGT. The CDR3 DNA reads as TGTGCCATCACTAAGGATGGCTACGAGCAGTACTTC. This encodes CAITKDGYEQYF.

The chain is built from TRBV6-2 or TRBV6-3 and TRBJ1-5, with 8 positions matching TRBD1. Unmatched junction bases numbered 5, after V lost 5 bases and J lost 5 bases. The length of the CDR3 is 14 residues. Per the germline V gene, CDR1 is MNHEY and CDR2 is SVGEGT. CDR3 protein: CASSPDRADQPQHF. The DNA of the CDR3 is TGTGCCAGCAGTCCGGACAGGGCGGATCAGCCCCAGCATTTT.

The chain employs TRBV12-3 or TRBV12-4 and TRBJ1-5, with a weak D call TRBD1 (6 bases). V lost 1 base, J lost 0 bases, and 13 bases lay in between. CDR3 length: 17 residues. CDR3 nucleotides: TGTGCCAGCAGTTTAGACGGAGGGGGTAATAGCAATCAGCCCCAGCATTTT. Amino acids: CASSLDGGGNSNQPQHF.

The count of this clonotype is one. The gene calls are TRBV6-1 and TRBJ1-2; 7 bases fit TRBD1. Germline CDR1 reads MNHNS; CDR2 reads SASEGT. The V gene end was trimmed by 5 bases and the J gene end by 7 bases; junction bases not matched to a gene: 4. The CDR3 has 12 residues. CDR3 amino acids: CASSRGGSGYTF. For the CDR3, the DNA is TGTGCCAGCAGTAGAGGGGGCAGTGGCTACACCTTC.

The sample holds many counts of this clonotype. The chain recombines TRBV11-2 with TRBJ1-3; D gene unclear. Germline V gives CDR1 SGHAT, CDR2 FQNNGV. V was shortened by 4 bases and J by 4 bases, with 14 bases between the two germline ends. The CDR3 runs to 15 residues. CDR3 DNA sequence: TGTGCCAGCAGCTCCATCACCTCCCTCGGAAACACCATATATTTT. As protein: CASSSITSLGNTIYF.

This clonotype has at least ten counts. The rearrangement joins TRBV6-1 to TRBJ1-2; D perhaps matches TRBD1 (5 bases). This CDR3 is built from 14 residues. Germline loops: CDR1 MNHNS, CDR2 SASEGT. Trimming removed 0 bases from V and 5 bases from J, with 10 bases in between. CDR3: CASSEAGTDYGYTF. CDR3 DNA sequence: TGTGCCAGCAGTGAAGCGGGGACCGATTATGGCTACACCTTC.

This clonotype appeared a few times. The chain employs TRBV28 and TRBJ1-4; D call uncertain. Germline loops: CDR1 MDHEN, CDR2 SYDVKM. This CDR3 has 16 amino acids. The germline V and J ends were trimmed by 7 bases and 7 bases, with 22 bases remaining between them. The CDR3 DNA sequence: TGTGCCAGCACCTCATACCTACCCCAGAAGGCTGAAAAACTGTTTTTT. Amino acid sequence: CASTSYLPQKAEKLFF.

This clonotype came up many times. The V call is TRBV4-2, the J call TRBJ2-6, with 7 nucleotides matching TRBD1. Trimming removed 4 bases from V and 2 bases from J; junction bases left unmatched: 2. The CDR3 runs to 15 residues. Germline values: CDR1 LGHNA, CDR2 YNFKEQ. The CDR3 DNA sequence: TGTGCCAGCAGCCCACAGGGGACTGGGGCCAACGTCCTGACTTTC. Translating it yields CASSPQGTGANVLTF.

A remark on this clonotype: A far larger clone is just one base off, so this is likely a read error. DNA for the CDR3: TGTGCCAGCAGCCACCGGGACAGAAACTACGGGCAGTACTTC. Its protein product is CASSHRDRNYGQYF. The genes are TRBV2 and TRBJ2-7; 7 nucleotides agree with TRBD1. This CDR3 has 14 residues. CDR1 and CDR2 (germline): SNHLY, FYNNEI. The full variable domain, rest sourced from reference TRBV2 and TRBJ2-7, is EPEVTQTPSHQVTQMGQEVILRCVPISNHLYFYWYRQILGQKVEFLVSFYNNEISEKSEIFDDQFSVERPDGSNFTLKIRSTKLEDSAMYFCASSHRDRNYGQYFGPGTRLTVT.

This clonotype occurred a few times. J is TRBJ2-2 and V is TRBV5-5; D might be TRBD1 (6 bases). CDR1 and CDR2 (germline): SGHKS, YYEKEE (reference sequence). This CDR3 has 16 residues. V was shortened by 0 bases and J by 4 bases, with 13 bases between the two germline ends. The CDR3 protein is CASSLGVTGVTGELFF. CDR3 DNA sequence: TGTGCCAGCAGCTTGGGGGTGACAGGAGTCACCGGGGAGCTGTTTTTT.

This clonotype was recorded a few times. This could be a read error, since a much larger clone is one nucleotide away. V usage is TRBV28 and J usage is TRBJ2-6; D remains ambiguous. Germline V gives CDR1 MDHEN, CDR2 SYDVKM. V was shortened by 5 bases and J by 2 bases, with 13 bases between the two germline ends. The CDR3 is 16 amino acids. The CDR3 loop is CASSVVPPPGANVLTF. CDR3 sequence (DNA): TGTGCCAGCAGTGTAGTGCCCCCCCCTGGGGCCAACGTCCTGACTTTC.

This clonotype came up many times. The gene calls are TRBV6-1 and TRBJ1-2; 9 bases fit TRBD1. Germline trimming cut 4 bases from V and 4 bases from J; bases unmatched to any gene: 4. Germline CDR1 reads MNHNS; CDR2 reads SASEGT. The CDR3 has 14 residues. CDR3: CASSGQTGGYGYTF. For the CDR3, the DNA is TGTGCCAGCAGTGGACAGACAGGGGGCTATGGCTACACCTTC.

This clonotype was seen a handful of times. The CDR3 region is CASSPRRTRRNETQYF. Here the CDR3 DNA reads TGTGCCAGCAGCCCGCGACGGACAAGAAGAAACGAGACCCAGTACTTC. This chain joins TRBV6-1 and TRBJ2-5; the D gene is possibly TRBD1 (5 bases). The germline V gene has CDR1 MNHNS and CDR2 SASEGT. Trimming removed 6 bases at V and 5 bases at J, with 22 bases between. The CDR3 covers 16 residues.

This clonotype came up many times. The chain carries TRBV12-3 or TRBV12-4 and TRBJ1-2; D ambiguous. The CDR3 has 13 amino acids. The V gene lost 3 bases and the J gene lost 2 bases, with 7 bases spanning the gap. The chain's CDR3 is CASSFVQNYGYTF. The CDR3 DNA reads TGTGCCAGCAGTTTCGTACAGAACTATGGCTACACCTTC.